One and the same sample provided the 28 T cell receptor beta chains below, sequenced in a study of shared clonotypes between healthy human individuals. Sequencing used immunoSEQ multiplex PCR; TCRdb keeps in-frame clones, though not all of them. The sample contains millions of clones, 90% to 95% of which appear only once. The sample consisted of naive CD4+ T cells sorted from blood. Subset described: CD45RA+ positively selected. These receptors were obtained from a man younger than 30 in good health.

Here the CDR3 reads CASSQDQGGRYYEQYF. The CDR3 nucleotides are TGCGCCAGCAGCCAAGATCAGGGAGGCAGGTACTACGAGCAGTACTTC. The rearrangement uses TRBV4-1 and TRBJ2-7, with D tentatively TRBD2 (6 bases). Trimming took 0 bases from V and 3 from J, leaving 15 bases between them. The CDR3 runs to 16 residues. Germline values: CDR1 MGHRA, CDR2 YSYEKL.

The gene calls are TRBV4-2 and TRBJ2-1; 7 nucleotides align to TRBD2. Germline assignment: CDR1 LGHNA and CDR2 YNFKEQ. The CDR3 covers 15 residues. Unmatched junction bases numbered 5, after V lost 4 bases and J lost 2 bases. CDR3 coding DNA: TGTGCCAGCAGCCGATCCGGGACTACCTACAATGAGCAGTTCTTC. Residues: CASSRSGTTYNEQFF.

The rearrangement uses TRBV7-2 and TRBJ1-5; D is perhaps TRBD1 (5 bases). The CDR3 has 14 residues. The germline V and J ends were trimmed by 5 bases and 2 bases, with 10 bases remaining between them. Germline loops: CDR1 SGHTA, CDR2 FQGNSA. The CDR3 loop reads CASSPWGGNQPQHF. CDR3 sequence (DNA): TGTGCCAGCAGCCCTTGGGGCGGCAATCAGCCCCAGCATTTT.

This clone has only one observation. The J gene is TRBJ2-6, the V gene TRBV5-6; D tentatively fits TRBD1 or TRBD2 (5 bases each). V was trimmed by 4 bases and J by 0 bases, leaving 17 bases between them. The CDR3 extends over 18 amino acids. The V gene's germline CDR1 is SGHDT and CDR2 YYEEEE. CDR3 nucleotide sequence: TGTGCCAGCAGCACCGGGCCGCTGAGGGGCTCTGGGGCCAACGTCCTGACTTTC. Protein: CASSTGPLRGSGANVLTF.

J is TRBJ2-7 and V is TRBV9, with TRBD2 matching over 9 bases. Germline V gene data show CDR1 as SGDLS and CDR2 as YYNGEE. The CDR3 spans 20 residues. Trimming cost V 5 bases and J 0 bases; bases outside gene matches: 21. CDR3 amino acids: CASRPPRQRDGGRASYEQYF. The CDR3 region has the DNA TGTGCCAGCAGACCCCCCCGACAGAGAGACGGCGGGAGGGCCTCCTACGAGCAGTACTTC.

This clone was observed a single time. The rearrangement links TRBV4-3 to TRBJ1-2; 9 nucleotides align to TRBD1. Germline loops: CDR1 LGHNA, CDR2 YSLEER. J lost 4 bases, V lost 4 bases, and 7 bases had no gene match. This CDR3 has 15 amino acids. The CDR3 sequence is CASSPTGTGSYGYTF. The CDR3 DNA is TGCGCCAGCAGCCCTACCGGGACAGGGTCCTATGGCTACACCTTC.

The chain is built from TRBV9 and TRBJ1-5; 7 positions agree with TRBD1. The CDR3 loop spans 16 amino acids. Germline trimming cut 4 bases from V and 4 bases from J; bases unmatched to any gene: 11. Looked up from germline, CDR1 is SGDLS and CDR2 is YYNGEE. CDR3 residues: CASSPTGTALNQPQHF. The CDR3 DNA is TGTGCCAGCAGCCCAACGGGGACAGCCCTTAATCAGCCCCAGCATTTT.

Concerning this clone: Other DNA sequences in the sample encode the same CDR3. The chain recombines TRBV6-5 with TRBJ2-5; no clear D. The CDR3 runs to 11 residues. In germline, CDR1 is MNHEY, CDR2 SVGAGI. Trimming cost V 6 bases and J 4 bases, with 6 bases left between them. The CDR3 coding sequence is TGTGCCAGCAGGAACCGAGAGACCCAGTACTTC. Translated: CASRNRETQYF.

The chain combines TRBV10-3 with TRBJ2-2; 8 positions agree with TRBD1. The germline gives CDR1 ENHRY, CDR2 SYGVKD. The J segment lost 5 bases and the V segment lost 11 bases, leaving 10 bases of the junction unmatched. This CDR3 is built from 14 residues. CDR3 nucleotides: TGTGCCGCTTTAAGGACAGGGAGGACCGGGGAGCTGTTTTTT. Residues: CAALRTGRTGELFF.

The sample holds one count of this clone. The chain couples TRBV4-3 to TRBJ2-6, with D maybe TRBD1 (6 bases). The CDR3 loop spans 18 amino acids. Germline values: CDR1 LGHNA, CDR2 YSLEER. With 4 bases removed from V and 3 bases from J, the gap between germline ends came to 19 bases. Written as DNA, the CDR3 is TGCGCCAGCAGCCCCAACCAGGGGCGAGGAGGTGGGGCCAACGTCCTGACTTTC. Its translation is CASSPNQGRGGGANVLTF.

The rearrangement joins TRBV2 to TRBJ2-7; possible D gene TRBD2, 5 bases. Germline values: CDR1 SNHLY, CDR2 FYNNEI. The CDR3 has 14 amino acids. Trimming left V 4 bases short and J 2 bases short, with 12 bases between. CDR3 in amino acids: CASSVQRATYEQYF. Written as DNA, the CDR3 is TGTGCCAGCAGTGTACAGAGGGCAACCTACGAGCAGTACTTC.

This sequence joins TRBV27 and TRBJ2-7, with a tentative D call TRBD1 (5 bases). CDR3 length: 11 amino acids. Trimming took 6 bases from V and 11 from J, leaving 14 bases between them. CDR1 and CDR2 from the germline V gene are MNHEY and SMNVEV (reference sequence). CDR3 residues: CASRRTGEEYF. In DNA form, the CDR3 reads TGTGCCAGCAGACGAACAGGAGAGGAGTACTTC.

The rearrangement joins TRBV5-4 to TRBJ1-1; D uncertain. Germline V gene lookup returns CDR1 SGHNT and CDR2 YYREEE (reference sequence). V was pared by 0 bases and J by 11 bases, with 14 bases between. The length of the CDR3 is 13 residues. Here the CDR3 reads CASSLVGVVGAFF. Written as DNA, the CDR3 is TGTGCCAGCAGCTTGGTCGGGGTCGTCGGGGCTTTCTTT.

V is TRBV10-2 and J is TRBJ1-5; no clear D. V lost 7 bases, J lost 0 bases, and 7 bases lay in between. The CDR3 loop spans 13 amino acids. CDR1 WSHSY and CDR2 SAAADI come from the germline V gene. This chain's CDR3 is CASTSLSNQPQHF. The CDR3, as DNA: TGCGCCAGCACCAGTCTTAGCAATCAGCCCCAGCATTTT.

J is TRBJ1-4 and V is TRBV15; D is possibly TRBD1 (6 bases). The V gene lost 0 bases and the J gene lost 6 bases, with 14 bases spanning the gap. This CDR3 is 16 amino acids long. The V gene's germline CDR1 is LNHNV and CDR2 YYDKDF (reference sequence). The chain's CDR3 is CATSRDSGTSHEKLFF. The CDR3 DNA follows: TGTGCCACCAGCAGAGATAGCGGGACAAGTCATGAAAAACTGTTTTTT.

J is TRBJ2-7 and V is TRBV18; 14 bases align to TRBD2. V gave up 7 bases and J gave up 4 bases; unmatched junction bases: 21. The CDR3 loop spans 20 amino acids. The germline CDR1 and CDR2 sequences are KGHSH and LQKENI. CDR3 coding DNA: TGTGCCAGCTTGACTAGCGGGAGGGACGACCGTAAAATTACACCTTACGAGCAGTACTTC. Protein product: CASLTSGRDDRKITPYEQYF.

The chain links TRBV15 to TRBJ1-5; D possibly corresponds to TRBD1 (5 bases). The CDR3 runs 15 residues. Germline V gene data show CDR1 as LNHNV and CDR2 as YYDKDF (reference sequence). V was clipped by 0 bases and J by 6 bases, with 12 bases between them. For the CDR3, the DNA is TGTGCCACCAGCAGAGATAAGGGGCTTGGTCAGCCCCAGCATTTT. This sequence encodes CATSRDKGLGQPQHF.

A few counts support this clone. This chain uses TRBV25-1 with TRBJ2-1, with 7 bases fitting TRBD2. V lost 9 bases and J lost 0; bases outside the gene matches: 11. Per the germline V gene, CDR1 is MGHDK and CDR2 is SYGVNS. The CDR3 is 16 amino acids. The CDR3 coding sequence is TGTGCCAGTGGCCCGCGGGGGACCAGCTCCTACAATGAGCAGTTCTTC. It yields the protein CASGPRGTSSYNEQFF.

This chain's CDR3 is CASSSPSRGKETQYF. The CDR3 DNA reads as TGTGCCAGCAGTTCCCCTAGCAGGGGGAAAGAGACCCAGTACTTC. This chain links TRBV6-5 with TRBJ2-5; 7 bases map to TRBD1. This CDR3 is built from 15 residues. In germline, CDR1 is MNHEY, CDR2 SVGAGI. V dropped 4 bases and J dropped 3; count of bases not matched to a gene: 8.

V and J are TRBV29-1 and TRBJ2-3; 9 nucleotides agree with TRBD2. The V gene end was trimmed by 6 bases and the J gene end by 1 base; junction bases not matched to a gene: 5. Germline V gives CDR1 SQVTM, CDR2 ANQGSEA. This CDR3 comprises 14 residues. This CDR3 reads CSVSPSGGTDTQYF. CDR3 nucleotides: TGCAGCGTATCCCCTAGCGGGGGCACAGATACGCAGTATTTT.

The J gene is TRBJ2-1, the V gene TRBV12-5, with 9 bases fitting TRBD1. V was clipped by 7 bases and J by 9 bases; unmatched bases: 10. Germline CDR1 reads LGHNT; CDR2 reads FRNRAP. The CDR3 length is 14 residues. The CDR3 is CASVPGQGGSEQFF. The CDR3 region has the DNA TGTGCTAGTGTCCCGGGACAGGGAGGATCTGAGCAGTTCTTC.

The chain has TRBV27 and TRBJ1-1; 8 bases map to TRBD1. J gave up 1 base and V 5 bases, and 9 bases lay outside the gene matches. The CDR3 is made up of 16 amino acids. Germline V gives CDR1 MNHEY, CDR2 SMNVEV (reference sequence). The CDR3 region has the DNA TGTGCCAGCAGTCCCCGACAGGGGCGAACGAACACTGAAGCTTTCTTT. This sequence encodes CASSPRQGRTNTEAFF.

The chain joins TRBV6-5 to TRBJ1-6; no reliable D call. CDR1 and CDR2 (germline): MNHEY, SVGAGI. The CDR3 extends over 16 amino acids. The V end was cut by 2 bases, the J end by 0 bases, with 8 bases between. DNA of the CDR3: TGTGCCAGCAGTTACGCGCAGAGCTCCTATAATTCACCCCTCCACTTT. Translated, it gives CASSYAQSSYNSPLHF.

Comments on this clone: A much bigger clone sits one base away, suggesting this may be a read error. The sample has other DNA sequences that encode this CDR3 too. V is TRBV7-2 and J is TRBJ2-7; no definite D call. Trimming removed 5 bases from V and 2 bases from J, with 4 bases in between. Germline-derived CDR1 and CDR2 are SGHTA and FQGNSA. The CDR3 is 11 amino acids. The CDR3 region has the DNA TGTGCCAGCAGCCCAGCCTACGAGCAGTACTTC. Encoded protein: CASSPAYEQYF.

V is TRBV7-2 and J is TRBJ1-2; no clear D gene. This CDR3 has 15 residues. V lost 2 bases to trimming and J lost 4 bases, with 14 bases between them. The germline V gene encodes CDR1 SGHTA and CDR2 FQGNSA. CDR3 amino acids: CASSLSRALGYGYTF. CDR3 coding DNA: TGTGCCAGCAGCTTATCCCGGGCCCTTGGCTATGGCTACACCTTC.

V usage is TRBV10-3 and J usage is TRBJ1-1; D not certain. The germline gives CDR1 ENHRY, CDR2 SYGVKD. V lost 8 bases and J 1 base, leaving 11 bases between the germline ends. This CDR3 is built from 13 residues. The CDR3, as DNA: TGTGCCATCTCCCGGCCCGAGAACACTGAAGCTTTCTTT. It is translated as CAISRPENTEAFF.

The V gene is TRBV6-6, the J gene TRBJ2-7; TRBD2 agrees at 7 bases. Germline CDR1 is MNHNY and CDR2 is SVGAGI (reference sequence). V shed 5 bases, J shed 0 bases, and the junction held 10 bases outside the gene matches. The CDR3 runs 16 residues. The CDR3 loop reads CASSAPERGYSYEQYF. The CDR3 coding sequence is TGTGCCAGCAGTGCACCGGAGCGGGGATACTCCTACGAGCAGTACTTC.

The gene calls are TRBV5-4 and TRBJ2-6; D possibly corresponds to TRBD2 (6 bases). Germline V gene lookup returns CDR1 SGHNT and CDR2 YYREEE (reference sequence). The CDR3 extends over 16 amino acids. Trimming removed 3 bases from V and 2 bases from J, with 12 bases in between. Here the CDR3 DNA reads TGTGCCAGCAGCTCCGGGCGGGGAGCTGGGGCCAACGTCCTGACTTTC. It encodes CASSSGRGAGANVLTF.